These T cell receptor beta chains were read from a single sample in a study of blood T cells in healthy people across ages. TCRdb redid the calling of the 5' RACE reads with MiXCR, one entry per CDR3 protein. Seen here are some 940,000 distinct CDR3 sequences, 25% to 30% observed once, and the top ten hold about a tenth. These same data were also listed under a study on T cells of mothers and their children.

Sequencing was done on a sample of blood. The origin of the receptors is a woman aged 40-49 years in good health. CDR3s leave out the opening cysteine and the closing phenylalanine or tryptophan. Fields, in order: V gene, J gene, CDR3 protein.

v_call: TRBV5-1; j_call: TRBJ1-1; cdr3_aa: ASSPTISANTEAF
v_call: TRBV2; j_call: TRBJ1-1; cdr3_aa: ASRSLKTRPEAF
v_call: TRBV12-5; j_call: TRBJ1-1; cdr3_aa: ASQTDRTEAF
v_call: TRBV9; j_call: TRBJ2-3; cdr3_aa: ASSVSGRGDTDTQY
v_call: TRBV7-8; j_call: TRBJ1-2; cdr3_aa: ASSLVGPVSGYT
v_call: TRBV2; j_call: TRBJ2-3; cdr3_aa: ASSKGPDTDTQY
v_call: TRBV29-1; j_call: TRBJ1-2; cdr3_aa: SLRDGTSYGYT
v_call: TRBV7-7; j_call: TRBJ2-5; cdr3_aa: ASSLNAGQEETQY
v_call: TRBV3-1; j_call: TRBJ2-1; cdr3_aa: ASSQGWRGNNEQF
v_call: TRBV7-9; j_call: TRBJ2-1; cdr3_aa: ASCRDRGNYNEQF
v_call: TRBV12-3/TRBV12-4; j_call: TRBJ2-3; cdr3_aa: ASSFDITRADAEY
v_call: TRBV5-1; j_call: TRBJ2-5; cdr3_aa: ASSLDGRAGETQY
v_call: TRBV27; j_call: TRBJ1-1; cdr3_aa: ASKEHRSSVGEAF
v_call: TRBV4-2; j_call: TRBJ2-5; cdr3_aa: ASSQDVQGPRETQY
v_call: TRBV12-5; j_call: TRBJ2-4; cdr3_aa: ASGAGQGAKDIQY
v_call: TRBV7-2; j_call: TRBJ2-6; cdr3_aa: ASSLVGTSSGANVLT
v_call: TRBV24-1; j_call: TRBJ2-3; cdr3_aa: AIWWGATDTQY
v_call: TRBV5-1; j_call: TRBJ2-3; cdr3_aa: ATRPRDRGSDTQY
v_call: TRBV20-1; j_call: TRBJ2-3; cdr3_aa: SASPGGHTDTQY
v_call: TRBV5-6; j_call: TRBJ1-2; cdr3_aa: ASSQDGRPYYGYT
v_call: TRBV28; j_call: TRBJ2-4; cdr3_aa: ASSLFSGMSKNIQY
v_call: TRBV20-1; j_call: TRBJ1-2; cdr3_aa: SARAGGDYGYT
v_call: TRBV5-6; j_call: TRBJ2-7; cdr3_aa: ASSAAGGLGGYEQY
v_call: TRBV7-2; j_call: TRBJ1-3; cdr3_aa: ASSVPTGLSGNTIY
v_call: TRBV7-9; j_call: TRBJ2-7; cdr3_aa: ASSPQGRLGYEQY
v_call: TRBV29-1; j_call: TRBJ2-1; cdr3_aa: SVEDLLSSGGVNNEQF
v_call: TRBV7-2; j_call: TRBJ1-2; cdr3_aa: ASSLAPQRGGGYT
v_call: TRBV9; j_call: TRBJ1-2; cdr3_aa: ASSASDGNYGYT
v_call: TRBV5-1; j_call: TRBJ1-4; cdr3_aa: ASSGQGVVNEKLF
v_call: TRBV5-5; j_call: TRBJ1-4; cdr3_aa: ASSSQGAVGEKLF
v_call: TRBV13; j_call: TRBJ2-1; cdr3_aa: ASSLERGRSYNEQF